The rows below give T cell receptor beta chains drawn from one sample of a study of identical twins. Each CDR3 protein gets one entry after TCRdb re-called the 5' RACE reads with MiXCR. The data contain 690,000 or so distinct CDR3 sequences, roughly 6.2% of them singletons. The sequenced sample was naive T cells sorted from blood. The receptor set was obtained from a young man in good health. Each CDR3 is given with its conserved first and last residue. Each record gives: clone size, J gene, V gene, CDR3 length, D gene, CDR3 protein, CDR3 DNA. A D gene is named only where the DNA matches it firmly. For some rows the clone size is stated as once, few or many, or as a class when expanded; others skip it.

>few|TRBJ2-5|TRBV13|15|-
CASSLVKGFSETQYF
TGTGCCAGCAGCCTAGTTAAGGGGTTTTCAGAGACCCAGTACTTC
>many|TRBJ1-1|TRBV10-3|17|-
CAISDPVGQNQNTEAFF
TGTGCCATCAGTGATCCCGTGGGGCAGAATCAGAACACTGAAGCTTTCTTT
>few|TRBJ2-1|TRBV28|15|TRBD1
CASSLWGDRGNEQFF
TGTGCCAGCAGCCTATGGGGCGACAGGGGCAATGAGCAGTTCTTC
>-|TRBJ2-1|TRBV19|16|TRBD2
CASSIVAGSLYNEQFF
TGTGCCAGTAGTATCGTAGCGGGGTCCCTTTACAATGAGCAGTTCTTC
>few|TRBJ2-5|TRBV9|16|-
CASSLSGGAGLETQYF
TGTGCCAGCAGCCTCTCCGGCGGGGCAGGGTTGGAGACCCAGTACTTC
>many|TRBJ2-5|TRBV6-2/TRBV6-3|16|-
CASRPHQELGKETQYF
TGTGCCAGCAGACCTCACCAGGAACTAGGAAAAGAGACCCAGTACTTC
>many|TRBJ2-1|TRBV28|17|TRBD1
CASRPGTGGPFVDEQFF
TGTGCCAGCAGACCCGGGACAGGGGGACCATTTGTGGATGAGCAGTTCTTC
>many|TRBJ2-1|TRBV27|15|TRBD2
CASSLLAGGDNEQFF
TGTGCCAGCAGTTTACTAGCGGGAGGGGACAATGAGCAGTTCTTC
>many|TRBJ2-7|TRBV27|13|-
CASRLDKSYEQYF
TGTGCCAGCAGACTAGACAAATCCTACGAGCAGTACTTC
>once|TRBJ2-1|TRBV14|15|TRBD2
CASRQGAGVSNEQFF
TGTGCCAGCAGACAGGGAGCGGGAGTTTCAAATGAGCAGTTCTTC
>few|TRBJ1-5|TRBV6-1|13|-
CASRDDWYSSQHF
TGTGCCAGCAGAGATGACTGGTATAGCTCCCAGCATTTT
>-|TRBJ2-3|TRBV11-1|14|TRBD2
CASSRLAGGDTQYF
TGTGCCAGCAGCCGACTAGCGGGAGGAGATACGCAGTATTTT
>many|TRBJ1-5|TRBV20-1|14|-
CSARDRTENQPQHF
TGCAGTGCTAGAGATAGGACAGAGAATCAGCCCCAGCATTTT
>few|TRBJ2-3|TRBV20-1|13|TRBD2
CSASGGVIDTQYF
TGCAGTGCTTCCGGGGGGGTTATAGATACGCAGTATTTT
>-|TRBJ2-1|TRBV14|19|TRBD2
CASSHGSSGRTRQYNEQFF
TGTGCCAGCAGCCACGGTTCTAGCGGGAGGACCAGACAGTACAATGAGCAGTTCTTC
>-|TRBJ2-5|TRBV19|13|-
CASSMGLAETQYF
TGTGCCAGTAGTATGGGTCTAGCGGAGACCCAGTACTTC
>many|TRBJ2-1|TRBV29-1|10|-
CSAGNNEQFF
TGCAGCGCGGGTAACAATGAGCAGTTCTTC
>few|TRBJ2-1|TRBV18|16|-
CASSPLSLGGYNEQFF
TGTGCCAGCTCACCACTTTCCCTTGGGGGCTACAATGAGCAGTTCTTC
>many|TRBJ1-5|TRBV28|16|-
CASSLGGILSNQPQHF
TGTGCCAGCAGTTTAGGGGGAATTTTAAGCAATCAGCCCCAGCATTTT
>few|TRBJ1-1|TRBV2|11|-
CASKPNTEAFF
TGTGCCAGCAAGCCCAACACTGAAGCTTTCTTT
>many|TRBJ2-1|TRBV20-1|16|TRBD2
CSASQITSGAYNEQFF
TGCAGTGCTTCCCAGATCACTAGCGGAGCCTACAATGAGCAGTTCTTC
>many|TRBJ1-1|TRBV25-1|15|-
CASIGTASKSAEAFF
TGTGCCAGCATCGGGACGGCCTCTAAGAGCGCTGAAGCTTTCTTT
>few|TRBJ2-1|TRBV30|13|-
CAWSNLAVNEQFF
TGTGCCTGGAGTAATTTAGCGGTAAATGAGCAGTTCTTC
>many|TRBJ2-7|TRBV12-3/TRBV12-4|15|TRBD1
CASSLRQGDTYEQYF
TGTGCCAGCAGTTTGAGACAGGGGGACACCTACGAGCAGTACTTC
>-|TRBJ2-3|TRBV12-3/TRBV12-4|15|TRBD2
CASSYGRVLTDTQYF
TGTGCCAGCAGTTACGGGAGGGTTCTCACAGATACGCAGTATTTT
>many|TRBJ2-3|TRBV18|16|-
CASSPLDSMSTDTQYF
TGTGCCAGCTCACCCTTGGACAGTATGAGCACAGATACGCAGTATTTT
>-|TRBJ2-2|TRBV5-1|15|-
CASSLGITNTGELFF
TGCGCCAGCAGCTTGGGTATTACGAACACCGGGGAGCTGTTTTTT
>few|TRBJ2-7|TRBV27|14|TRBD1
CASSLSKGQGAQYF
TGTGCCAGCAGTTTATCCAAGGGGCAGGGGGCTCAGTACTTC
>-|TRBJ2-5|TRBV19|13|TRBD1
CASSIDRAETRYF
TGTGCCAGTAGTATCGACAGGGCGGAGACCCGGTACTTC
>few|TRBJ2-2|TRBV7-9|17|-
CASSFIRGHTSTGELFF
TGTGCCAGCAGCTTTATTAGAGGGCACACGAGCACCGGGGAGCTGTTTTTT
>few|TRBJ1-1|TRBV5-1|11|-
CASSFTGRAFF
TGCGCCAGCAGCTTCACAGGGAGAGCTTTCTTT
>few|TRBJ2-1|TRBV4-1|16|-
CASSQSGGTFYNEQFF
TGCGCCAGCAGCCAATCCGGAGGGACTTTCTACAATGAGCAGTTCTTC
>-|TRBJ2-1|TRBV6-5|15|TRBD2
CASSYVLAGGEEQFF
TGTGCCAGCAGTTATGTACTAGCGGGAGGAGAGGAGCAGTTCTTC
>-|TRBJ2-3|TRBV24-1|16|TRBD1
CATSETGQGGTDTQYF
TGTGCCACCAGTGAAACGGGACAGGGAGGAACAGATACGCAGTATTTT
>many|TRBJ2-4|TRBV18|13|-
CASSPLRANIQYF
TGTGCCAGCTCACCACTCAGGGCGAACATTCAGTACTTC
>few|TRBJ2-3|TRBV6-2/TRBV6-3|14|TRBD2
CASSYGTSVDTQYF
TGTGCCAGCAGTTACGGGACTAGCGTAGATACGCAGTATTTT
>few|TRBJ2-5|TRBV5-1|16|TRBD1
CASIGTGDTYQETQYF
TGCGCCAGCATCGGGACAGGGGATACGTACCAAGAGACCCAGTACTTC
>many|TRBJ2-1|TRBV20-1|13|-
CSASDEGIDEQFF
TGCAGTGCTAGTGACGAGGGGATAGATGAGCAGTTCTTC
>-|TRBJ2-7|TRBV2|16|TRBD2
CASSDTIAGGDYEQYF
TGTGCCAGCAGCGACACCATAGCGGGAGGCGACTACGAGCAGTACTTC
>many|TRBJ1-5|TRBV6-5|13|-
CASSYESNQPQHF
TGTGCCAGCAGTTACGAAAGCAATCAGCCCCAGCATTTT
>few|TRBJ2-3|TRBV3-1|17|-
CASSPQSPALSTDTQYF
TGTGCCAGCAGCCCCCAAAGTCCAGCGCTTAGCACAGATACGCAGTATTTT
>many|TRBJ1-2|TRBV7-2|15|TRBD1
CASSPNRGMNYGYTF
TGTGCCAGCAGCCCAAACAGGGGAATGAACTATGGCTACACCTTC
>-|TRBJ1-2|TRBV2|14|-
CASRPEGSYYGYTF
TGTGCCAGCAGACCGGAGGGGTCTTATTATGGCTACACCTTC
>-|TRBJ2-2|TRBV2|15|-
CASSVGRQLTGELFF
TGTGCCAGCAGTGTGGGCAGGCAACTCACCGGGGAGCTGTTTTTT
>many|TRBJ2-3|TRBV24-1|16|-
CATSVLDSLGTDTQYF
TGTGCCACCAGTGTCCTTGACAGTTTGGGCACAGATACGCAGTATTTT
>few|TRBJ2-3|TRBV6-5|15|-
CASSYSKGGKDTQYF
TGTGCCAGCAGTTACTCGAAGGGCGGCAAAGATACGCAGTATTTT
>-|TRBJ2-1|TRBV20-1|16|-
CSAREAISGTYNEQFF
TGCAGTGCTAGAGAGGCGATAAGCGGAACCTACAATGAGCAGTTCTTC
>-|TRBJ1-2|TRBV20-1|16|TRBD1
CSARGPTGEGDYGYTF
TGCAGTGCTAGAGGCCCGACAGGGGAAGGTGACTATGGCTACACCTTC
>once|TRBJ2-3|TRBV18|16|TRBD2
CASSGGTSGRLDTQYF
TGTGCCAGCTCAGGTGGGACTAGCGGGAGGCTGGATACGCAGTATTTT
>few|TRBJ1-1|TRBV12-3/TRBV12-4|17|-
CASTLRGGRKGKAEAFF
TGTGCCAGCACCCTACGGGGGGGGCGAAAGGGGAAGGCTGAAGCTTTCTTT
>many|TRBJ2-3|TRBV5-6|14|-
CASSPGDGADTQYF
TGTGCCAGCAGCCCCGGCGATGGTGCAGATACGCAGTATTTT
>many|TRBJ2-3|TRBV27|13|-
CASSGTYTDTQYF
TGTGCCAGCTCCGGGACGTACACAGATACGCAGTATTTT
>-|TRBJ1-6|TRBV12-3/TRBV12-4|15|TRBD1
CASSLRTGDNSPLHF
TGTGCCAGCAGTTTAAGGACAGGAGATAATTCACCCCTCCACTTT
>-|TRBJ2-7|TRBV28|14|-
CASSPGTHTYEQYF
TGTGCCAGCAGTCCCGGGACGCACACCTACGAGCAGTACTTC
>few|TRBJ1-4|TRBV19|18|-
CASSIWFTAAETNEKLFF
TGTGCCAGTAGTATATGGTTTACGGCCGCCGAAACTAATGAAAAACTGTTTTTT
>-|TRBJ2-5|TRBV2|14|TRBD2
CASSEGRVEETQYF
TGTGCCAGCAGTGAGGGGAGGGTGGAGGAGACCCAGTACTTC
>many|TRBJ1-1|TRBV5-1|16|TRBD1
CASSPGQGSFNTEAFF
TGCGCCAGCAGCCCGGGACAGGGATCTTTTAACACTGAAGCTTTCTTT
>-|TRBJ2-7|TRBV20-1|12|-
CSANGRGYEQYF
TGCAGTGCTAACGGGAGAGGCTACGAGCAGTACTTC
>many|TRBJ2-7|TRBV20-1|13|TRBD2
CSTIAGVSYEQYF
TGCAGTACCATAGCGGGAGTCTCCTACGAGCAGTACTTC